This T cell receptor (beta chain) appears in the sequencing data of a study of blood T cells in healthy people across ages. Study at large: Roughly one uniquely barcoded beta molecule per two T cells was captured.

This clonotype was observed many times. As yet, its antigen is unknown. Study-wide results and limits: Per-million-T-cell TCR beta diversity fell roughly linearly with age. Unsorted PBMC input precluded a conclusive naive versus antigen-experienced comparison.

CDR1 DFQATT and CDR2 SNEGSKA come from the germline V gene (reference sequence). With 0 bases clipped from V and 5 bases from J, the junction kept 12 bases outside the gene matches. The CDR3 length is 17 residues. Together with a sample-barcoded 5' primer, a J-beta primer mix was included in a second PCR lasting about 7 to 11 cycles. A minimum of 2.5 million CDR3-containing paired-end reads was obtained for each sample. TCRdb reprocessed the 5' RACE reads via MiXCR and lists one record per CDR3 protein. The sample consists of some 700,000 distinct CDR3 sequences, roughly 43% of them appearing once. The chain uses TRBV20-1 and TRBJ2-5, with 10 bases that match TRBD2. The clonotype originates from a woman in her sixties or seventies in good health. Material for sequencing was blood. CDR3 protein: CSARDWTSGGDRETQYF. The CDR3 nucleotides read TGCAGTGCTAGAGATTGGACTAGCGGAGGGGATCGGGAGACCCAGTACTTC.